This TCR beta chain is drawn from a study of blood T cell repertoires in COVID-19. Overall study context: PBMCs, B-cell-depleted T cells, or T cells were the source of the cDNA or gDNA that made up the material.

CDR3 length: 16 amino acids. The V gene's germline CDR1 is SNHLY and CDR2 FYNNEI. J was trimmed by 3 bases and V by 4 bases; bases with no gene match: 5. The protocol was immunoSEQ multiplex PCR, while the TCRdb copy is restricted to in-frame clones and leaves out a portion. The sample lists 94,000 or so clones; around 80% were seen once. The sequencing input was peripheral blood. The TCR was taken from a man aged 55 to 70 with acute or convalescent COVID-19. This chain joins TRBV2 and TRBJ2-3, with 12 bases lining up with TRBD2. CDR3 DNA sequence: TGTGCCAGCAGTGTTGGACTAGCGGGGATAACAGATACGCAGTATTTT. This sequence encodes CASSVGLAGITDTQYF.